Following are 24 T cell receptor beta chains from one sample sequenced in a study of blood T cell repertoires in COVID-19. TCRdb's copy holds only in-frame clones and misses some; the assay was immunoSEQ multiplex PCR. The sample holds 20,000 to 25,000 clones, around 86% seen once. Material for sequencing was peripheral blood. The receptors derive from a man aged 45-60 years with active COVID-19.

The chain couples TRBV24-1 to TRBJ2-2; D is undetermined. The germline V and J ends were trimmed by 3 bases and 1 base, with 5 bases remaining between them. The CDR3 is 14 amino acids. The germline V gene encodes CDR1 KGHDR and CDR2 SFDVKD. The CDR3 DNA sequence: TGTGCCACCAGTGATGGGCAGAACACCGGGGAGCTGTTTTTT. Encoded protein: CATSDGQNTGELFF.

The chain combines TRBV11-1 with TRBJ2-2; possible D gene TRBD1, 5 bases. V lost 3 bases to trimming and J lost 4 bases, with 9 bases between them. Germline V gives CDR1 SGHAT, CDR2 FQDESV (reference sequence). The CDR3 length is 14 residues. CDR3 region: CASSLGPATGELFF. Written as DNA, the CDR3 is TGTGCCAGCAGCTTGGGGCCGGCCACCGGGGAGCTGTTTTTT.

Here the CDR3 reads CASSLVAVAEGLEQYF. The CDR3 coding sequence is TGTGCCAGCAGCTTAGTGGCGGTAGCGGAGGGTCTGGAGCAGTACTTC. This chain connects TRBV7-2 to TRBJ2-7, with D maybe TRBD2 (6 bases). The CDR3 spans 16 residues. Germline V gene data show CDR1 as SGHTA and CDR2 as FQGNSA. Trimming cost V 1 base and J 7 bases, with 20 bases left between them.

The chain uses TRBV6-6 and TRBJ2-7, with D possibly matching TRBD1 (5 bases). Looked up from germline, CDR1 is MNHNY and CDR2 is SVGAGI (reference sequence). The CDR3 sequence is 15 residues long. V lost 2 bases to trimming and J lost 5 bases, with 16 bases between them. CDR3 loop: CASSYPEKGVHEQYF. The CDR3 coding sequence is TGTGCCAGCAGTTACCCTGAGAAAGGGGTGCACGAGCAGTACTTC.

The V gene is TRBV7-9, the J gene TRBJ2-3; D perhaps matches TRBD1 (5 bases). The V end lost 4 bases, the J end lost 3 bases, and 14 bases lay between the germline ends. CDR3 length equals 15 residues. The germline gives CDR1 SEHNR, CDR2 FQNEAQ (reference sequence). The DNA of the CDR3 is TGTGCCAGCAGCTCTTCGACAGTTACAACAGATACGCAGTATTTT. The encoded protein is CASSSSTVTTDTQYF. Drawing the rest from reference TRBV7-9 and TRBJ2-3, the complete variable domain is DTGVSQNPRHKITKRGQNVTFRCDPISEHNRLYWYRQTLGQGPEFLTYFQNEAQLEKSRLLSDRFSAERPKGSFSTLEIQRTEQGDSAMYLCASSSSTVTTDTQYFGPGTRLTVL.

CDR3 sequence: CAWSGRQDTEAFF. The DNA of the CDR3 is TGTGCCTGGAGCGGCCGGCAGGATACTGAAGCTTTCTTT. The rearrangement joins TRBV30 to TRBJ1-1; D remains ambiguous. The CDR3 contains 13 residues. With 3 bases removed from V and 5 bases from J, the gap between germline ends came to 13 bases. CDR1 GTSNPN and CDR2 SVGIG come from the germline V gene (reference sequence).

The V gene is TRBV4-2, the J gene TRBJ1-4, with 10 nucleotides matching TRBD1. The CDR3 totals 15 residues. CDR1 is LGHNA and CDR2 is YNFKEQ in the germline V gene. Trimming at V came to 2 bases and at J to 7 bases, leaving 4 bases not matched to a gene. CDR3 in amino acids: CASSQPGQGFEKLFF. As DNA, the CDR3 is TGTGCCAGCAGCCAACCGGGACAGGGGTTTGAAAAACTGTTTTTT.

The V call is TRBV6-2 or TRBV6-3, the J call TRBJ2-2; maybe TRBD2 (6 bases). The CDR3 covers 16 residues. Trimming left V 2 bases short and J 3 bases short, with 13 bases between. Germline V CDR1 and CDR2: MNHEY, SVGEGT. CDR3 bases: TGTGCCAGCAGTTACGGTGGGGGGAAGTACACCGGGGAGCTGTTTTTT. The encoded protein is CASSYGGGKYTGELFF.

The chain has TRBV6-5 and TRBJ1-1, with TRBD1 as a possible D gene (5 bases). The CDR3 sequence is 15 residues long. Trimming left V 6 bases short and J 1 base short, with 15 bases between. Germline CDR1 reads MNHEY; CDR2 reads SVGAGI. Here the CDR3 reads CASSPLPTENTEAFF. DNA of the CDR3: TGTGCCAGCAGCCCCTTGCCGACAGAGAACACTGAAGCTTTCTTT.

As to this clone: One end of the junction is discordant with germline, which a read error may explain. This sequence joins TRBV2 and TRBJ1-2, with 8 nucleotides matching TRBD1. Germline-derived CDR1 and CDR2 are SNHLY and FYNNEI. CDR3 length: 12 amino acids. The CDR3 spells CASSEAGQVVAF. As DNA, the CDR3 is TGTGCCAGCAGTGAAGCGGGACAGGTCGTCGCCTTC. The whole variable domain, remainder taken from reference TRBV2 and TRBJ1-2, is EPEVTQTPSHQVTQMGQEVILRCVPISNHLYFYWYRQILGQKVEFLVSFYNNEISEKSEIFDDQFSVERPDGSNFTLKIRSTKLEDSAMYFCASSEAGQVVAFGSGTRLTVV.

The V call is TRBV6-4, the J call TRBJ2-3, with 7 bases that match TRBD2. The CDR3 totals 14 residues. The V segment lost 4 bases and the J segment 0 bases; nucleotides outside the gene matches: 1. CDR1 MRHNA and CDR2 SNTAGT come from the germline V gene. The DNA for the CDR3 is TGTGCCAGCAGTGGCGGGAGAAGCACAGATACGCAGTATTTT. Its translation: CASSGGRSTDTQYF.

CDR3 DNA: TGTGCCAGCAGCTCTCTAGCGGGGGGGCCAGATACGCAGTATTTT. Its translation is CASSSLAGGPDTQYF. The chain is built from TRBV7-2 and TRBJ2-3; 12 bases match TRBD2. This CDR3 region has 15 residues. Germline CDR1 and CDR2: SGHTA and FQGNSA. After removal of 4 bases from V and 4 bases from J, the junction contained 3 bases not matched to a gene.

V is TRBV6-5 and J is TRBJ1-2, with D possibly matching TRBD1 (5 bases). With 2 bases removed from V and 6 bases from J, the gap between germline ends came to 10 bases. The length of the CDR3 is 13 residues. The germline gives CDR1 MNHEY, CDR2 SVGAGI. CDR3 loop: CASSYQGGHGYTF. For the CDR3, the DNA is TGTGCCAGCAGTTACCAGGGTGGCCATGGCTACACCTTC.

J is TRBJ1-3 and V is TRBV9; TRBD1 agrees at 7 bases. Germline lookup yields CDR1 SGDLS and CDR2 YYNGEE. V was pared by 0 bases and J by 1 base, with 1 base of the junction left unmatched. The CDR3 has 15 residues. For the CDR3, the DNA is TGTGCCAGCAGCGTAGCGGGACAGTCTGGAAACACCATATATTTT. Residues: CASSVAGQSGNTIYF. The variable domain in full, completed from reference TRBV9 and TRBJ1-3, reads DSGVTQTPKHLITATGQRVTLRCSPRSGDLSVYWYQQSLDQGLQFLIQYYNGEERAKGNILERFSAQQFPDLHSELNLSSLELGDSALYFCASSVAGQSGNTIYFGEGSWLTVV.

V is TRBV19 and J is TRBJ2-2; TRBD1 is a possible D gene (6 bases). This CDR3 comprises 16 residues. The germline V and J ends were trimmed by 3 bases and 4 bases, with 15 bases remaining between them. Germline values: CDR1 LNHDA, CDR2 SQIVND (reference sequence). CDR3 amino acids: CASSMVSGDRTGELFF. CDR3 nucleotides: TGTGCCAGTAGTATGGTTTCAGGGGACCGCACCGGGGAGCTGTTTTTT. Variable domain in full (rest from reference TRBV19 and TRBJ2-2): DGGITQSPKYLFRKEGQNVTLSCEQNLNHDAMYWYRQDPGQGLRLIYYSQIVNDFQKGDIAEGYSVSREKKESFPLTVTSAQKNPTAFYLCASSMVSGDRTGELFFGEGSRLTVL.

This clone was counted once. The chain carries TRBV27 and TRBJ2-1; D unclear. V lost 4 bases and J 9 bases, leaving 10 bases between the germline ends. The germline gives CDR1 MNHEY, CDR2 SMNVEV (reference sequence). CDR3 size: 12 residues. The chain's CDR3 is CASSSFGTEQFF. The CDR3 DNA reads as TGTGCCAGCAGTTCCTTTGGCACTGAGCAGTTCTTC.

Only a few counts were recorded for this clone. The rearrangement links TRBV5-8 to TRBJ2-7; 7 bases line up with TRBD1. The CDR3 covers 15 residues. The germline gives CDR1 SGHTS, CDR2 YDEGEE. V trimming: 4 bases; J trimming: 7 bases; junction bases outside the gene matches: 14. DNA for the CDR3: TGTGCCAGCAGCCCCCGGGACAGTAATATGGGGGAGCAGTACTTC. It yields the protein CASSPRDSNMGEQYF. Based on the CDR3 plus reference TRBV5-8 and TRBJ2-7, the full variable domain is EAGVTQSPTHLIKTRGQQATLRCSPISGHTSVYWYQQALGLGLQFLLWYDEGEERNRGNFPPRFSGRQFPNYSSELNVNALELEDSALYLCASSPRDSNMGEQYFGPGTRLTVT.

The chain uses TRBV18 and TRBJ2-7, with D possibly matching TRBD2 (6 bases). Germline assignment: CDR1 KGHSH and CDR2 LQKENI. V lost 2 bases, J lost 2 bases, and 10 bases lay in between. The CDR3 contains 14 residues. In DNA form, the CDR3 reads TGTGCCAGCTCACCATACTGGAGGGCCTACGAGCAGTACTTC. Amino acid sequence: CASSPYWRAYEQYF.

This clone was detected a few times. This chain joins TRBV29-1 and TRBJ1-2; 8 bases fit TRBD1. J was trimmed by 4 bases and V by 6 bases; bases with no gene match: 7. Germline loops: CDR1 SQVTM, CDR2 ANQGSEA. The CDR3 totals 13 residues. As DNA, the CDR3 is TGCAGCGTGGGGCAGGGGGCAGGCTATGGCTACACCTTC. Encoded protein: CSVGQGAGYGYTF. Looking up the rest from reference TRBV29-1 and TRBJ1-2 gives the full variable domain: SAVISQKPSRDICQRGTSLTIQCQVDSQVTMMFWYRQQPGQSLTLIATANQGSEATYESGFVIDKFPISRPNLTFSTLTVSNMSPEDSSIYLCSVGQGAGYGYTFGSGTRLTVV.

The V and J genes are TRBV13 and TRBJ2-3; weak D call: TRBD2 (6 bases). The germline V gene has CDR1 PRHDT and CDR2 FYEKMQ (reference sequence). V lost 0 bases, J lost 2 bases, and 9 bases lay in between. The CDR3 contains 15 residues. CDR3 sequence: CASSLGLANTDTQYF. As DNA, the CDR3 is TGTGCCAGCAGCTTAGGCCTAGCGAACACAGATACGCAGTATTTT.

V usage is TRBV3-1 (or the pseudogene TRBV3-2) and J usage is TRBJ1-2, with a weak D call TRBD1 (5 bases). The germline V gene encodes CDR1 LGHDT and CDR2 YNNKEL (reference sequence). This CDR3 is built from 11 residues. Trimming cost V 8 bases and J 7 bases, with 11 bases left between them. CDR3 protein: CASGGEGGYTF. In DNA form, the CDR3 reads TGTGCCAGCGGAGGGGAGGGTGGCTACACCTTC.

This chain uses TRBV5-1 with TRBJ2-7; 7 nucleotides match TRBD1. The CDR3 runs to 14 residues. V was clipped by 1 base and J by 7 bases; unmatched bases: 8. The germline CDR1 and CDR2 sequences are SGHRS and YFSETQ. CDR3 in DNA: TGCGCCAGCAGCTTGCGGGGACAGTCAAATGAGCAGTACTTC. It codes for CASSLRGQSNEQYF.

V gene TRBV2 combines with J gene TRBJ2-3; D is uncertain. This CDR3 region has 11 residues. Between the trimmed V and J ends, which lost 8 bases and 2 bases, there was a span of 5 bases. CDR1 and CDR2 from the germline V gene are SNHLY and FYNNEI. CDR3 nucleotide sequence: TGTGCCAGCCTTTTCACAGATACGCAGTATTTT. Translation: CASLFTDTQYF.

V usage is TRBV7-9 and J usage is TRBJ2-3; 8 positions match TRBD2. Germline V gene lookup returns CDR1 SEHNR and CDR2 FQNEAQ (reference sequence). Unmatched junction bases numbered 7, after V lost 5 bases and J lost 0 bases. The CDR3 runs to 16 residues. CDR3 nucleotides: TGTGCCAGCAGCCCCCCCGGGACTAGGAGCACAGATACGCAGTATTTT. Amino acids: CASSPPGTRSTDTQYF.